These T cell receptor beta chains were read from a single sample in a study of blood T cell repertoires in COVID-19. Method: immunoSEQ multiplex PCR; TCRdb's copy keeps in-frame clones and lacks some. In the table there are some 260,000 clones, around 90% of which are singletons. Sequenced input: peripheral blood. The receptors stem from a man in his late teens or twenties with active or convalescent COVID-19. CDR3s include the opening cysteine and the closing phenylalanine or tryptophan. The D gene is left open where the match is weak. For some rows the clone size is stated as once, few or many, or as a class when expanded; others skip it.

TRBV21-1	TRBJ2-7	16	-	-	TGTGCCAGCAGCAAAGCATCAGCAGGCCTTTCATACGAGCAGTACTTC	CASSKASAGLSYEQYF
TRBV7-2	TRBJ1-6	16	-	-	TGTGCCAGCAGCTTAGATACGGGGAACTCTAATTCACCCCTCCACTTT	CASSLDTGNSNSPLHF
TRBV3-1/TRBV3-2	TRBJ1-3	14	-	once	TGTGCCAGCAGCCAGGGGGGCTCTGGAAACACCATATATTTT	CASSQGGSGNTIYF
TRBV6-1	TRBJ1-1	14	-	-	TGTGCCAGCAGTGAAGCAAGGGGGACCACTGAAGCTTTCTTT	CASSEARGTTEAFF
TRBV7-3	TRBJ2-2	18	TRBD2	-	TGTGCCAGCAGCTTAAAGGGAACTAGCGGGAGAGGCGCCGGGGAGCTGTTTTTT	CASSLKGTSGRGAGELFF
TRBV28	TRBJ1-5	15	-	-	TGTGCCAGCAACCTCTCCTCTGGCGGAAATCAGCCCCAGCATTTT	CASNLSSGGNQPQHF
TRBV19	TRBJ2-2	16	-	-	TGTGCCAGTAGTCCGGGGGGCAGTTCAGAAACCGGGGAGCTGTTTTTT	CASSPGGSSETGELFF
TRBV5-1	TRBJ2-5	16	TRBD2	-	TGCGCCAGCAGCAGAGCTAGCGGGGGGATGCAAGAGACCCAGTACTTC	CASSRASGGMQETQYF
TRBV14	TRBJ2-7	15	-	-	TGTGCCAGCAGCCAAGCCTTGGGGGCTGTGAGCGAGCAGTACTTC	CASSQALGAVSEQYF
TRBV6-1	TRBJ1-4	20	-	-	TGTGCCAGCAGTGAAGTGCCGGGATCGCTTAACCCCAGGCGAAATGAAAAACTGTTTTTT	CASSEVPGSLNPRRNEKLFF
TRBV3-1/TRBV3-2	TRBJ2-2	16	-	-	TGTGCCAGCAGCCAGGCCGCAGGGGCTAACACCGGGGAGCTGTTTTTT	CASSQAAGANTGELFF
TRBV4-1	TRBJ2-7	15	-	-	TGCGCCAGCAGCCAAGAACGACAGAGCTCCTACGAGCAGTACTTC	CASSQERQSSYEQYF